Following are 29 T cell receptor beta chains from one sample sequenced in a study of memory CD4+ T cells and cytomegalovirus serostatus. Assay used: immunoSEQ multiplex PCR; TCRdb lists only in-frame clones, some missing. The sample records about 59,000 clones, about 78% being singletons. The sort gate was single viable CD3+CD4+CD8-CD45RO+ cells for memory CD4+ T cells. The sequencing input was memory CD4+ T cells from blood. These receptors came from an adult in good health and CMV-seronegative. Some clones in this sample may be carry-over from other donors' samples.

The rearrangement joins TRBV7-3 to TRBJ2-1; 10 positions agree with TRBD2. The length of the CDR3 is 14 residues. V shed 5 bases, J shed 6 bases, and the junction held 4 bases outside the gene matches. Germline V gene lookup returns CDR1 SGHTA and CDR2 FQGTGA. The CDR3 DNA is TGTGCCAGCAGCAAGAGCGGGAGGGGCAATGAGCAGTTCTTC. Translating it yields CASSKSGRGNEQFF.

The chain employs TRBV5-5 and TRBJ1-3; D is possibly TRBD1 (5 bases). Trimming removed 1 base from V and 0 bases from J, with 11 bases in between. Germline lookup yields CDR1 SGHKS and CDR2 YYEKEE (reference sequence). The CDR3 sequence is 16 residues long. CDR3 DNA sequence: TGTGCCAGCAGCTTGTACATAGGGGACTCTGGAAACACCATATATTTT. This sequence encodes CASSLYIGDSGNTIYF.

Comments on this clone: Other DNA sequences in this sample translate to the same CDR3. This chain joins TRBV6-5 and TRBJ1-2; 7 bases align to TRBD1. Looked up from germline, CDR1 is MNHEY and CDR2 is SVGAGI. The CDR3 consists of 15 residues. The V and J ends lost 2 bases and 2 bases, in that order; junction bases with no gene match: 5. The CDR3 DNA follows: TGTGCCAGCAGTTACGCCCGACAGGGAAACTATGGCTACACCTTC. It codes for CASSYARQGNYGYTF.

The chain combines TRBV5-1 with TRBJ1-5; 7 nucleotides line up with TRBD1. V shed 4 bases and J 5 bases; nucleotides not matched to a gene: 3. Germline V gives CDR1 SGHRS, CDR2 YFSETQ. CDR3 length equals 13 residues. DNA for the CDR3: TGCGCCAGCAGCCCCGACAGGGATCAGCCCCAGCATTTT. Its protein is CASSPDRDQPQHF.

This rearrangement joins TRBV6-5 to TRBJ2-2; D ambiguous. V was trimmed by 0 bases and J by 5 bases, leaving 10 bases between them. The CDR3 runs to 15 residues. Germline-derived CDR1 and CDR2 are MNHEY and SVGAGI. The DNA for the CDR3 is TGTGCCAGCAGTTACTCGACACTGGTGACCGGGGAGCTGTTTTTT. Protein product: CASSYSTLVTGELFF.

The V and J genes are TRBV7-3 and TRBJ2-1, with D uncertain. Germline CDR1 is SGHTA and CDR2 is FQGTGA. The CDR3 has 15 amino acids. V was trimmed by 5 bases and J by 0 bases, leaving 11 bases between them. The CDR3 coding sequence is TGTGCCAGCAGCGCTCGATCTGGCTCCTACAATGAGCAGTTCTTC. Amino acid sequence: CASSARSGSYNEQFF.

This chain uses TRBV6-1 with TRBJ1-2; TRBD1 aligns across 8 bases. Germline V CDR1 and CDR2: MNHNS, SASEGT. The CDR3 totals 13 residues. J gave up 5 bases and V 3 bases, and 2 bases lay outside the gene matches. CDR3 in DNA: TGTGCCAGCAGTGACGACAGGGGATATGGCTACACCTTC. Translated, it gives CASSDDRGYGYTF.

V and J are TRBV27 and TRBJ1-4; D is possibly TRBD1 (5 bases). V gave up 3 bases and J gave up 3 bases, with 14 bases separating them. This CDR3 has 16 residues. In germline, CDR1 is MNHEY, CDR2 SMNVEV (reference sequence). This chain's CDR3 is CASSFERGTANEKLFF. CDR3 in DNA: TGTGCCAGCAGTTTTGAGAGGGGTACAGCTAATGAAAAACTGTTTTTT.

DNA for the CDR3: TGTGCCAGCGCACAGACAGGGACGGGTGACTATGGCTACACCTTC. Amino acids: CASAQTGTGDYGYTF. This chain connects TRBV6-5 to TRBJ1-2, with 7 bases that match TRBD1. The CDR3 sequence is 15 residues long. Trimming removed 8 bases from V and 3 bases from J; junction bases left unmatched: 12. Germline CDR1 is MNHEY and CDR2 is SVGAGI.

This chain uses TRBV5-4 with TRBJ1-2; TRBD1 agrees at 7 bases. CDR1 and CDR2 from the germline V gene are SGHNT and YYREEE (reference sequence). The CDR3 has 14 residues. V was clipped by 6 bases and J by 3 bases; unmatched bases: 8. The CDR3 is CASNEQGFDYGYTF. DNA for the CDR3: TGTGCCAGCAACGAACAGGGGTTCGACTATGGCTACACCTTC. Drawing the rest from reference TRBV5-4 and TRBJ1-2, the complete variable domain is ETGVTQSPTHLIKTRGQQVTLRCSSQSGHNTVSWYQQALGQGPQFIFQYYREEENGRGNFPPRFSGLQFPNYSSELNVNALELDDSALYLCASNEQGFDYGYTFGSGTRLTVV.

The V gene is TRBV5-1, the J gene TRBJ2-4; D uncertain. The germline V and J ends were trimmed by 4 bases and 8 bases, with 13 bases remaining between them. Germline V gives CDR1 SGHRS, CDR2 YFSETQ. This CDR3 has 13 amino acids. The CDR3 sequence is CASSNKLSDIQYF. The CDR3 DNA is TGCGCCAGCAGCAACAAGCTGAGCGACATTCAGTACTTC.

The CDR3 DNA follows: TGTGCCAGCAGTTACCCGGGACATCGGGAGCAGTACTTC. Translating it yields CASSYPGHREQYF. V gene TRBV6-5 combines with J gene TRBJ2-7; possibly TRBD1 for D (6 bases). The CDR3 has 13 residues. V was trimmed by 2 bases and J by 7 bases, leaving 12 bases between them. Per the germline V gene, CDR1 is MNHEY and CDR2 is SVGAGI.

The J gene is TRBJ2-3, the V gene TRBV5-1; 10 positions match TRBD2. CDR3 length equals 16 residues. V gave up 1 base and J gave up 5 bases; unmatched junction bases: 7. The V gene's germline CDR1 is SGHRS and CDR2 YFSETQ. The CDR3 DNA reads as TGCGCCAGCAGCTTGTTCGCTAGCGGGGGTGAAGATACGCAGTATTTT. It specifies CASSLFASGGEDTQYF.

The chain joins TRBV18 to TRBJ1-3; D possibly corresponds to TRBD1 (5 bases). CDR3 length: 15 residues. Germline V lookup: CDR1 KGHSH, CDR2 LQKENI. V was cut by 2 bases and J by 2 bases, with 10 bases left in between. The CDR3 spells CASSPTQVAGNTIYF. CDR3 bases: TGTGCCAGCTCACCAACACAGGTCGCTGGAAACACCATATATTTT.

The genes are TRBV29-1 and TRBJ1-2, with D perhaps TRBD1 (5 bases). CDR1 is SQVTM and CDR2 is ANQGSEA in the germline V gene. CDR3 length: 12 amino acids. The V end lost 4 bases, the J end lost 1 base, and 7 bases lay between the germline ends. The CDR3 DNA sequence: TGCAGCGTTGGGGACCTTAACTATGGCTACACCTTC. Its protein is CSVGDLNYGYTF.

The V gene is TRBV5-6, the J gene TRBJ1-4; no clear D. This CDR3 has 17 residues. Between the trimmed V and J ends, which lost 1 base and 0 bases, there was a span of 13 bases. Germline V gene lookup returns CDR1 SGHDT and CDR2 YYEEEE. Written as DNA, the CDR3 is TGTGCCAGCAGCTTGTTGGGCGACACAGCAACTAATGAAAAACTGTTTTTT. It translates to CASSLLGDTATNEKLFF.

The chain uses TRBV23-1 and TRBJ1-2, with a weak D call TRBD1 (5 bases). TRBV23-1 is designated an ORF whose function remains uncertain. With 4 bases removed from V and 3 bases from J, the gap between germline ends came to 15 bases. The CDR3 sequence is 15 residues long. The CDR3 sequence: CASSPPSGGDYGYTF. The CDR3 DNA is TGCGCCAGCAGTCCACCGTCGGGAGGGGACTATGGCTACACCTTC.

This sequence joins TRBV19 and TRBJ1-1; D uncertain. With 1 base removed from V and 2 bases from J, the gap between germline ends came to 17 bases. CDR3 size: 17 residues. Germline V gene data show CDR1 as LNHDA and CDR2 as SQIVND (reference sequence). The CDR3, as DNA: TGTGCCAGTAGTATAGCCCCCCGGCAGGTAGGAAACACTGAAGCTTTCTTT. Translation gives CASSIAPRQVGNTEAFF.

The V and J genes are TRBV4-3 and TRBJ2-1; TRBD2 aligns across 7 bases. After removal of 4 bases from V and 8 bases from J, the junction contained 2 bases not matched to a gene. The CDR3 has 12 residues. Germline lookup yields CDR1 LGHNA and CDR2 YSLEER. CDR3 DNA sequence: TGCGCCAGCAGCCGGACTAGGGATGAGCAGTTCTTC. Its protein product is CASSRTRDEQFF.

This CDR3 reads CASAGQNTGELFF. DNA for the CDR3: TGTGCCAGCGCGGGACAGAACACCGGGGAGCTGTTTTTT. The rearrangement uses TRBV19 and TRBJ2-2, with D possibly being TRBD1 or TRBD2 (6 bases each). CDR1 is LNHDA, CDR2 SQIVND, per germline (reference sequence). V was pared by 9 bases and J by 1 base, with 9 bases between. This CDR3 is 13 amino acids long. The whole variable domain, remainder taken from reference TRBV19 and TRBJ2-2, is DGGITQSPKYLFRKEGQNVTLSCEQNLNHDAMYWYRQDPGQGLRLIYYSQIVNDFQKGDIAEGYSVSREKKESFPLTVTSAQKNPTAFYLCASAGQNTGELFFGEGSRLTVL.

In nucleotides, the CDR3 is TGCGCCAGCAGCCAAGCGGGCGATCTCCCCTCCTACGAGCAGTACTTC. It specifies CASSQAGDLPSYEQYF. This chain joins TRBV4-1 and TRBJ2-7, with D uncertain. This CDR3 contains 16 residues. Germline V gives CDR1 MGHRA, CDR2 YSYEKL. V gave up 1 base and J gave up 0 bases, with 13 bases separating them.

This sequence joins TRBV25-1 and TRBJ1-6, with 11 positions matching TRBD1. The germline V gene encodes CDR1 MGHDK and CDR2 SYGVNS. The CDR3 runs to 16 residues. Trimming cost V 5 bases and J 7 bases; bases outside gene matches: 7. The CDR3 here is CASSPGTGGSNSPLHF. The CDR3 DNA reads TGTGCCAGCAGTCCCGGGACAGGGGGATCCAATTCACCCCTCCACTTT.

The chain recombines TRBV5-1 with TRBJ2-1; D uncertain. CDR1 SGHRS and CDR2 YFSETQ come from the germline V gene. The CDR3 runs to 14 residues. V lost 0 bases and J lost 0, with 4 bases in between. The chain's CDR3 is CASSLGGSYNEQFF. In DNA, the CDR3 is TGCGCCAGCAGCTTGGGGGGCTCCTACAATGAGCAGTTCTTC.

The rearrangement joins TRBV2 to TRBJ1-3; 7 nucleotides match TRBD1. The ends lost 6 bases at V and 2 bases at J; junction bases unmatched: 4. This CDR3 is built from 14 residues. CDR1 SNHLY and CDR2 FYNNEI come from the germline V gene. The CDR3 DNA sequence: TGTGCCAGCAGAGTCCAGGGGGCTGGAAACACCATATATTTT. This codes for CASRVQGAGNTIYF.

This clone was detected only a few times. Other DNA sequences in this sample translate to the same CDR3. V usage is TRBV7-2 and J usage is TRBJ2-5; a weak D match, TRBD2 (6 bases). The CDR3 runs to 14 residues. The V end was cut by 0 bases, the J end by 5 bases, with 10 bases between. In germline, CDR1 is SGHTA, CDR2 FQGNSA. The CDR3 sequence: CASSLAATRETQYF. The CDR3, as DNA: TGTGCCAGCAGCTTAGCCGCGACTAGGGAGACCCAGTACTTC.

V and J are TRBV4-2 and TRBJ2-1; 14 bases line up with TRBD2. The junction had 4 bases not matched to a gene; V was cut back by 1 base and J by 8 bases. Per the germline V gene, CDR1 is LGHNA and CDR2 is YNFKEQ. This CDR3 has 16 residues. The CDR3 sequence is CASSQAGLAGVHEQFF. For the CDR3, the DNA is TGTGCCAGCAGCCAAGCGGGACTAGCGGGAGTCCATGAGCAGTTCTTC.

This clone was observed a few times. This rearrangement joins TRBV5-5 to TRBJ1-3; D gene uncertain. CDR1 SGHKS and CDR2 YYEKEE come from the germline V gene (reference sequence). V was shortened by 1 base and J by 4 bases, with 9 bases between the two germline ends. The CDR3 length is 14 residues. CDR3 region: CASSLWTAGNTIYF. CDR3 coding DNA: TGTGCCAGCAGCTTGTGGACCGCCGGAAACACCATATATTTT. Supplemented by reference TRBV5-5 and TRBJ1-3, the full variable domain reads DAGVTQSPTHLIKTRGQQVTLRCSPISGHKSVSWYQQVLGQGPQFIFQYYEKEERGRGNFPDRFSARQFPNYSSELNVNALLLGDSALYLCASSLWTAGNTIYFGEGSWLTVV.

V gene TRBV2 combines with J gene TRBJ2-5, with 7 bases identical to TRBD1. The length of the CDR3 is 14 residues. CDR1 is SNHLY and CDR2 is FYNNEI in the germline V gene. V trimming: 8 bases; J trimming: 5 bases; junction bases outside the gene matches: 11. The CDR3 sequence is CASGTKTGPETQYF. Here the CDR3 DNA reads TGTGCCAGCGGCACGAAGACAGGGCCGGAGACCCAGTACTTC. The whole variable domain, remainder taken from reference TRBV2 and TRBJ2-5, is EPEVTQTPSHQVTQMGQEVILRCVPISNHLYFYWYRQILGQKVEFLVSFYNNEISEKSEIFDDQFSVERPDGSNFTLKIRSTKLEDSAMYFCASGTKTGPETQYFGPGTRLLVL.

The sample holds one count of this clone. V is TRBV18 and J is TRBJ2-5; 11 bases agree with TRBD2. The CDR3 is 15 residues long. After removal of 8 bases from V and 3 bases from J, the junction contained 8 bases not matched to a gene. Germline values: CDR1 KGHSH, CDR2 LQKENI. Here the CDR3 reads CASNSGRALEETQYF. The CDR3 DNA reads TGTGCCAGCAATAGCGGGAGGGCCCTCGAAGAGACCCAGTACTTC.